This T cell receptor beta chain was sequenced for a study of CD8 T cells in ankylosing spondylitis (dated 2017 in TCRdb). Background on the whole study: To find TCR variants linked to disease, the study profiled T cell receptor beta repertoires in ankylosing spondylitis patients and healthy donors. In total, the full study cohort was made up of approximately 99 healthy donors and 20 to 25 ankylosing spondylitis patients. Peripheral blood was sampled, and synovial fluid was also collected from ankylosing spondylitis patients.

The data were produced on an Illumina HiSeq 2500. Quantitative 5'-RACE with molecular barcodes was the method used to prepare the TCR beta libraries. The authors' pipeline ran thus. A new computational method based on a probabilistic model of VDJ rearrangement was used to identify disease-linked TCR variants. Using fastp trimming at Q25 and MiXCR clonotype assembly, TCRdb reanalyzed the public sequencing data and kept in-frame beta chains. Each CDR3 protein gets just one entry, which takes the most common genes and DNA from the rows behind it. These V and J calls rely on TCRdb rather than the paper's analysis. For this sample the table gives 250,000 to 300,000 distinct CDR3 sequences, of which 15% to 20% were detected only once. Around 30% of the sample lies in the top ten. Overall results and qualifications from the work: The disease-linked clones showed a CD8+ phenotype and occurred at relatively low frequencies in peripheral blood. Some motif variants were previously reported in synovial fluid and blood of reactive arthritis patients, suggesting common disease-initiation mechanisms. A TCR beta motif made up of several highly homologous amino acid variants appeared to be characteristic of blood from ankylosing spondylitis patients. Significant enrichment of the disease-linked clones was reported in matched synovial fluid samples from ankylosing spondylitis patients.

This clonotype was seen more than once but under ten times. The specificity of this receptor is unknown. No base-level quality is on record; no much larger clone is a single base apart. Material for sequencing was blood, either unsorted or a sorted T cell fraction (not recorded which). The receptor was derived from a male donor with ankylosing spondylitis or in good health (not recorded which).

CDR3 loop: CASSQGTGPGIYTF. The nucleotide sequence is TGTGCCAGCAGCCAAGGGACAGGGCCCGGAATCTACACCTTC. The receptor chain draws on TRBV7-8 and TRBJ1-2; 9 bases in the middle match TRBD1. Here V drops 5 bases and J drops 10 bases, and the junction holds 11 bases not matched to any gene. CDR1 and CDR2 are drawn from the germline V gene: SGHVS, FQNEAQ. The CDR3 holds 14 amino acids from the cysteine to the phenylalanine. Only the CDR3 part of the read is kept: 42 bases, read in frame from the first base. Reference TRBV7-8 and TRBJ1-2 genes cover what lies past the CDR3, so the full variable domain is GAGVSQSPRYKVAKRGQDVALRCDPISGHVSLFWYQQALGQGPEFLTYFQNEAQLDKSGLPSDRFFAERPEGSVSTLKIQRTQQEDSAVYLCASSQGTGPGIYTFGSGTRLTVV.